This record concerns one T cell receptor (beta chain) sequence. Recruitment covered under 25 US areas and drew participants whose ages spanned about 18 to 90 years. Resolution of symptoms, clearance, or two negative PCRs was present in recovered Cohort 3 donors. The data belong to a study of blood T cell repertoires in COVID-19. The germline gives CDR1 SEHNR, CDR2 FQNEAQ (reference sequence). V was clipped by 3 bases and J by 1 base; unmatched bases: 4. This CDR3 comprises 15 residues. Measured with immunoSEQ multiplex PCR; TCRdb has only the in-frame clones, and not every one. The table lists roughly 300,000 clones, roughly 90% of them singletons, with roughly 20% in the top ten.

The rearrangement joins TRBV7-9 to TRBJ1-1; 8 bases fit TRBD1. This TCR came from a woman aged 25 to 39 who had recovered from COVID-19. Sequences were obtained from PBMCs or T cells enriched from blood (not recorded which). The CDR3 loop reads CASSFLGTGNTEAFF. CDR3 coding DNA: TGTGCCAGCAGCTTTCTAGGGACAGGGAACACTGAAGCTTTCTTT.